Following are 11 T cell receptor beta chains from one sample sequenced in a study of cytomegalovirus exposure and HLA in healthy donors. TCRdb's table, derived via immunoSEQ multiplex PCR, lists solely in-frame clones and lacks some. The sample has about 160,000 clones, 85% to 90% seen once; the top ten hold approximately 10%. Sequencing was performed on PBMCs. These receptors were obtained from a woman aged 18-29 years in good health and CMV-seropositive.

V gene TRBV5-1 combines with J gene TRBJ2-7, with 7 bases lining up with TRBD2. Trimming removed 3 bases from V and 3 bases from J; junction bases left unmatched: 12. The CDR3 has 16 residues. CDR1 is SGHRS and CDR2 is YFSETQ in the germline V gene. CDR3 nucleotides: TGCGCCAGCAGCTCCCCTGGGGCTAGCGGTAGCTACGAGCAGTACTTC. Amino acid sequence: CASSSPGASGSYEQYF. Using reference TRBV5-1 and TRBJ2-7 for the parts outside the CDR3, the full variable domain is KAGVTQTPRYLIKTRGQQVTLSCSPISGHRSVSWYQQTPGQGLQFLFEYFSETQRNKGNFPGRFSGRQFSNSRSEMNVSTLELGDSALYLCASSSPGASGSYEQYFGPGTRLTVT.

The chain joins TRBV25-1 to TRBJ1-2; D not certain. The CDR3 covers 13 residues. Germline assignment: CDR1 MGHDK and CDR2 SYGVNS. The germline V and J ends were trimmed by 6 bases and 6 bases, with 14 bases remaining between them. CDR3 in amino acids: CASRRILGDGYTF. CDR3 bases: TGTGCCAGCAGACGAATACTCGGGGATGGCTACACCTTC.

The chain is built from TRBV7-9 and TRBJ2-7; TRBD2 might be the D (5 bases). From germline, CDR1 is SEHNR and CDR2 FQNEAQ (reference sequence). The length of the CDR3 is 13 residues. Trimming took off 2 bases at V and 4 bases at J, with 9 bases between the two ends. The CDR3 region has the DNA TGTGCCAGCAGCTTACCCGGGGATTACGAGCAGTACTTC. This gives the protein CASSLPGDYEQYF.

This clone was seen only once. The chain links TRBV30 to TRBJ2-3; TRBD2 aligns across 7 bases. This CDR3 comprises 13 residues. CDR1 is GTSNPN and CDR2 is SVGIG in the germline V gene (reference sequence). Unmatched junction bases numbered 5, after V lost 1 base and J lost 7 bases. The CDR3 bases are TGTGCCTGGAGTGCGGGACTACAGAATACGCAGTATTTT. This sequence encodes CAWSAGLQNTQYF.

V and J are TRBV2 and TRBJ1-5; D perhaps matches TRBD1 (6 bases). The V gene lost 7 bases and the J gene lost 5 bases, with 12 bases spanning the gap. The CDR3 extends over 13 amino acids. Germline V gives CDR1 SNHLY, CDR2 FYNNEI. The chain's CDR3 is CASNRQVDQPQHF. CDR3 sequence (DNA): TGTGCCAGCAATCGACAGGTCGATCAGCCCCAGCATTTT.

The CDR3 reads CASSVGPQPQHF. In nucleotides, the CDR3 is TGTGCCAGCAGTGTTGGGCCTCAGCCCCAGCATTTT. The J gene is TRBJ1-5, the V gene TRBV6-1; the D is unclear. Trimming took off 4 bases at V and 6 bases at J, with 7 bases between the two ends. Germline CDR1 reads MNHNS; CDR2 reads SASEGT. This CDR3 region has 12 residues.

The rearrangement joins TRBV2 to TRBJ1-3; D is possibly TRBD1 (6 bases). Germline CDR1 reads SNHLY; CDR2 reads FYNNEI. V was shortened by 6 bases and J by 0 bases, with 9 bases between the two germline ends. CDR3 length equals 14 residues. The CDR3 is CASRDRFSGNTIYF. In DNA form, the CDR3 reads TGTGCCAGCAGGGACAGATTCTCTGGAAACACCATATATTTT.

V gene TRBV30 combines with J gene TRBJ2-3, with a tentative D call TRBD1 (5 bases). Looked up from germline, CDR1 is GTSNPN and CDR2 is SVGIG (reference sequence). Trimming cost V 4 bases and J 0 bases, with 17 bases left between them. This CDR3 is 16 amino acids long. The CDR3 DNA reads TGTGCCTGGACCCACCCAGGACACCGAAGCACAGATACGCAGTATTTT. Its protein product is CAWTHPGHRSTDTQYF.

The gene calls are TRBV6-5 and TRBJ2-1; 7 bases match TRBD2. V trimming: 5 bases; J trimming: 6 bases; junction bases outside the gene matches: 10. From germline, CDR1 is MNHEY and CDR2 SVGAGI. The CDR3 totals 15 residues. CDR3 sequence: CASSRGLGSGNEQFF. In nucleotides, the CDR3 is TGTGCCAGCAGTCGAGGACTAGGGTCGGGCAATGAGCAGTTCTTC.

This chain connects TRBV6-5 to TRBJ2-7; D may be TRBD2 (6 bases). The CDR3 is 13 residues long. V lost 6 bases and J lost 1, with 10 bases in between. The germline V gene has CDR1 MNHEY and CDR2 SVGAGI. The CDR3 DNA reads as TGTGCCAGCAGACCTCGGGGGTCCTACGAGCAGTACTTC. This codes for CASRPRGSYEQYF.

The CDR3 loop is CASSYPEFRAEAFF. CDR3 nucleotides: TGTGCCAGCAGTTACCCGGAGTTCCGGGCTGAAGCTTTCTTT. The J gene is TRBJ1-1, the V gene TRBV6-6, with D hard to call. V dropped 2 bases and J dropped 6 bases, with 13 bases sitting between them. This CDR3 spans 14 amino acids. Germline loops: CDR1 MNHNY, CDR2 SVGAGI (reference sequence).